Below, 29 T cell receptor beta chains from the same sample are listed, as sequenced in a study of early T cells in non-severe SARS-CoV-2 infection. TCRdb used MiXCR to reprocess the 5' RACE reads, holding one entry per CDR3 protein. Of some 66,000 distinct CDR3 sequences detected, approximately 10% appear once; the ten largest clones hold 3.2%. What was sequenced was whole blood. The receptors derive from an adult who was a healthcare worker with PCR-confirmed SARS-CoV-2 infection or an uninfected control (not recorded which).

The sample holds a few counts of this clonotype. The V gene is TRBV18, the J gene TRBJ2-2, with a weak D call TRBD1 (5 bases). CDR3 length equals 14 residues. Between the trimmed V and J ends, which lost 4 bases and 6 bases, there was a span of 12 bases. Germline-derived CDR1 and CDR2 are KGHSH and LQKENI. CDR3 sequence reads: CASSRSAGPGELFF. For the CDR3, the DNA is TGTGCCAGCTCACGTTCGGCAGGGCCCGGGGAGCTGTTTTTT.

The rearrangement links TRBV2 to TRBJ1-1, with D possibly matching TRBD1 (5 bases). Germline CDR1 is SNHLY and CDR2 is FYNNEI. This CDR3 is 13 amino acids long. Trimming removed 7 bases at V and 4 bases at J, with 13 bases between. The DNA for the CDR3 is TGTGCCAGCACCCCAGGGTATCTCACTGAAGCTTTCTTT. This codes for CASTPGYLTEAFF.

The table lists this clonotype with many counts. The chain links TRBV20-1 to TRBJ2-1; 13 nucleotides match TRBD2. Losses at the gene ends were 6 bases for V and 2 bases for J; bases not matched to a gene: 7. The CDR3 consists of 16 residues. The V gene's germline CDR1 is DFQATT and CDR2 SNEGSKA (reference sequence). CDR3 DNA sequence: TGCAGTGCCCCCCCGGGGACTAGCGGGGCCTACAATGAGCAGTTCTTC. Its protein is CSAPPGTSGAYNEQFF.

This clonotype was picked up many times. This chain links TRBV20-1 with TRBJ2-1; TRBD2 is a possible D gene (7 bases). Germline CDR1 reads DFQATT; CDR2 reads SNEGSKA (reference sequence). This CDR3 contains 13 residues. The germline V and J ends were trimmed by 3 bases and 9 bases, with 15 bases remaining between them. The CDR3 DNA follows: TGCAGTGCTAGGTCTCCTAGGGGGGGTGAGCAGTTCTTC. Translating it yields CSARSPRGGEQFF.

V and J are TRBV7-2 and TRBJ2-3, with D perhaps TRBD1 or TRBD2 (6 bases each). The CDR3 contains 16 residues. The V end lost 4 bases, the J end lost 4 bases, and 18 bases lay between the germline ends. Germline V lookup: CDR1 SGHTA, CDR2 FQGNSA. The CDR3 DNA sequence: TGTGCCAGCAGCTCTTGGGACTTGGGGGGCCCAGATACGCAGTATTTT. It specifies CASSSWDLGGPDTQYF.

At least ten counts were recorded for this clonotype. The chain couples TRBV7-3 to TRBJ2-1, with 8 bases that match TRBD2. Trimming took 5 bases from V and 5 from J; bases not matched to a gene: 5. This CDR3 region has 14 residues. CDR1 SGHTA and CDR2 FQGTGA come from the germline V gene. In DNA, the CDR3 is TGTGCCAGCAGCGCGGTAGCGGGAAACAATGAGCAGTTCTTC. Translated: CASSAVAGNNEQFF.

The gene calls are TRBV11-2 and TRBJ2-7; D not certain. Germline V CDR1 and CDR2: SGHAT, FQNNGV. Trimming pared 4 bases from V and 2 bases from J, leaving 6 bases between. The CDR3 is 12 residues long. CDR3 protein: CASSYNTYEQYF. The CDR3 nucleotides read TGTGCCAGCAGCTATAACACCTACGAGCAGTACTTC.

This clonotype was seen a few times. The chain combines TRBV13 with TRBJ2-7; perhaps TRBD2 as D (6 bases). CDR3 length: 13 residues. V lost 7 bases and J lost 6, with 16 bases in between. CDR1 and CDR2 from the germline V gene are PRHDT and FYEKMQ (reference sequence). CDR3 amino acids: CASNMRGSGEQYF. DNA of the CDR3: TGTGCCAGCAATATGCGGGGATCGGGCGAGCAGTACTTC.

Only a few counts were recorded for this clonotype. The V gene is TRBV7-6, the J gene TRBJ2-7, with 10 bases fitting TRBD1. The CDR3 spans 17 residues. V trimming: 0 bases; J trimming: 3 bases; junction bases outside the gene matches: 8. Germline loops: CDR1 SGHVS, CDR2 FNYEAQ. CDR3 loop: CASSLAGGQGEDYEQYF. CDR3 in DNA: TGTGCCAGCAGCTTAGCGGGTGGACAGGGGGAGGACTACGAGCAGTACTTC.

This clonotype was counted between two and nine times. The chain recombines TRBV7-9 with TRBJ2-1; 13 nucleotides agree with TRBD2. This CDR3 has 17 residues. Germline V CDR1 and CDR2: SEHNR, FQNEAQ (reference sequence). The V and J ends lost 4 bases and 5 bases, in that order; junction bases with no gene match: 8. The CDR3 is CASSSTSGRSPDNEQFF. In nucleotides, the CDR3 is TGTGCCAGCAGCTCGACTAGCGGGAGGAGTCCTGACAATGAGCAGTTCTTC.

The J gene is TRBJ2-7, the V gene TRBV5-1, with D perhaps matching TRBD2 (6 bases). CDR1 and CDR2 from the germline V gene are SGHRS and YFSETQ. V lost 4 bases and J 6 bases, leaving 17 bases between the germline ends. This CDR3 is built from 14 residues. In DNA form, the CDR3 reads TGCGCCAGCAGCCCGGGGGTATCAAGAGGCGAGCAGTACTTC. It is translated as CASSPGVSRGEQYF.

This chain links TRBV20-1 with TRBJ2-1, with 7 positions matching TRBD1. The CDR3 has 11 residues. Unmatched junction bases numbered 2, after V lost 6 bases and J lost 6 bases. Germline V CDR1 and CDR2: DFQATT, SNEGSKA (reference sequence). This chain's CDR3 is CSAGQVNEQFF. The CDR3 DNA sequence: TGCAGTGCCGGACAGGTCAATGAGCAGTTCTTC.

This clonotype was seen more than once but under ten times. The CDR3 is CASNRQGTGTDTQYF. The DNA of the CDR3 is TGTGCCAGCAACAGACAGGGGACGGGCACAGATACGCAGTATTTT. The V gene is TRBV2, the J gene TRBJ2-3; 8 positions agree with TRBD1. Germline CDR1 reads SNHLY; CDR2 reads FYNNEI. The trim removed 7 bases at V and 1 base at J, leaving 7 bases unmatched. The CDR3 sequence is 15 residues long.

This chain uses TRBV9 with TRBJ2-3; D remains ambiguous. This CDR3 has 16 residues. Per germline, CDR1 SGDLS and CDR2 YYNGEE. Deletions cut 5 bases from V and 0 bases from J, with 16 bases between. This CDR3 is CASRARVAASTDTQYF. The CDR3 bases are TGTGCCAGCAGGGCCCGGGTGGCAGCTAGCACAGATACGCAGTATTTT.

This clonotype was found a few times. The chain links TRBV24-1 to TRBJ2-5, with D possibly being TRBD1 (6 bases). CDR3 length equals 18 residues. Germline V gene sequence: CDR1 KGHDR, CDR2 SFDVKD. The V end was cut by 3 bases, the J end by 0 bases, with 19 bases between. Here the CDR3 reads CATSDRGHPLLYQETQYF. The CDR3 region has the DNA TGTGCCACCAGTGATCGGGGACACCCGCTGTTGTACCAAGAGACCCAGTACTTC.

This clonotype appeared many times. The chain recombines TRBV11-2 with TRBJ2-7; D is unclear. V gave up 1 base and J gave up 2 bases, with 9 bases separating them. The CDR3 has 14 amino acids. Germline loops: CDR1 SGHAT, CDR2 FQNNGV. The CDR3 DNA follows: TGTGCCAGCAGCTTAGGTACAGTTCCCTACGAGCAGTACTTC. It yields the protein CASSLGTVPYEQYF.

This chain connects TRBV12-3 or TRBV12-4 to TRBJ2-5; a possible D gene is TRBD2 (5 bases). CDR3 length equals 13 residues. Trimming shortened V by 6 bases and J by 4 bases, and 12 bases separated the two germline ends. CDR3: CASSPIRGETQYF. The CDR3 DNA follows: TGTGCCAGCAGCCCTATTCGGGGAGAGACCCAGTACTTC.

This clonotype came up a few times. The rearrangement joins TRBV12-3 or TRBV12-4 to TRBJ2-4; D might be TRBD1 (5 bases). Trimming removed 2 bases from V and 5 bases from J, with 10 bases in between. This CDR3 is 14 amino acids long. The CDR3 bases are TGTGCCAGCAGTTTATGGCAGGGTGAAAACATTCAGTACTTC. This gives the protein CASSLWQGENIQYF.

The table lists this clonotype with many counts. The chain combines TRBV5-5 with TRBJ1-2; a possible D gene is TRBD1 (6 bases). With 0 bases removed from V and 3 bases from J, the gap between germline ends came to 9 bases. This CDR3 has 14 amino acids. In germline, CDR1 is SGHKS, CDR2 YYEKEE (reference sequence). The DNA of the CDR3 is TGTGCCAGCAGCTTGGGGGACACCTACTATGGCTACACCTTC. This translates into CASSLGDTYYGYTF.

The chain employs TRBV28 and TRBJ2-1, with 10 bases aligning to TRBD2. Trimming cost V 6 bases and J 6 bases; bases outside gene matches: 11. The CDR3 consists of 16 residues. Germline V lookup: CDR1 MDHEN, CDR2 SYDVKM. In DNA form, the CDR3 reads TGTGCCAGCAGCTCCAGTGGGCTAGCGGGAGTCAATGAGCAGTTCTTC. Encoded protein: CASSSSGLAGVNEQFF. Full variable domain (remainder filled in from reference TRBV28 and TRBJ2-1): DVKVTQSSRYLVKRTGEKVFLECVQDMDHENMFWYRQDPGLGLRLIYFSYDVKMKEKGDIPEGYSVSREKKERFSLILESASTNQTSMYLCASSSSGLAGVNEQFFGPGTRLTVL.

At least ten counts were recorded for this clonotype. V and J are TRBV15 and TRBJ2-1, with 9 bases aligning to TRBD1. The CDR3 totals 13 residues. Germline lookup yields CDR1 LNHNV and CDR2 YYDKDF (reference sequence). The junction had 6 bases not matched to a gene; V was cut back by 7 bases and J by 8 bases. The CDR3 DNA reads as TGTGCCACCAAACAGGGGGCCGATTATGAGCAGTTCTTC. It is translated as CATKQGADYEQFF.

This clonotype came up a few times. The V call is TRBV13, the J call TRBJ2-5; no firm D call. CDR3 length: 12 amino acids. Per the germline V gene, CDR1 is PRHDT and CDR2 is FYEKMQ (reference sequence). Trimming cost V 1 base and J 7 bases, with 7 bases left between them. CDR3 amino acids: CASSLAHVTQYF. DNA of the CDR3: TGTGCCAGCAGCTTAGCCCACGTGACCCAGTACTTC.

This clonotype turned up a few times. In DNA, the CDR3 is TGTGCCAGCAGCTTTACTAGCGGGAGGACAGATACGCAGTATTTT. Translation gives CASSFTSGRTDTQYF. The genes are TRBV7-2 and TRBJ2-3; 12 nucleotides agree with TRBD2. The CDR3 covers 15 residues. V lost 3 bases and J lost 3; bases outside the gene matches: 1. Germline CDR1 reads SGHTA; CDR2 reads FQGNSA. The whole variable domain, remainder taken from reference TRBV7-2 and TRBJ2-3, is GAGVSQSPSNKVTEKGKDVELRCDPISGHTALYWYRQSLGQGLEFLIYFQGNSAPDKSGLPSDRFSAERTGGSVSTLTIQRTQQEDSAVYLCASSFTSGRTDTQYFGPGTRLTVL.

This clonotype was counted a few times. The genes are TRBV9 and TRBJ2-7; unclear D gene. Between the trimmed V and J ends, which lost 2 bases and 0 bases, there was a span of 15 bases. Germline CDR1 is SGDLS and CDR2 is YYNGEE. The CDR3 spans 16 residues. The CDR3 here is CASSVGSGLSSYEQYF. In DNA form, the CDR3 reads TGTGCCAGCAGCGTGGGGTCAGGCCTTAGCTCCTACGAGCAGTACTTC.

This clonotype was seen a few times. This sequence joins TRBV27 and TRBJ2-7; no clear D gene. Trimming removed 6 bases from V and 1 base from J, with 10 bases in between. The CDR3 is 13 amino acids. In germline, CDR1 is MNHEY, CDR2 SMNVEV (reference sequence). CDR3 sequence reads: CASSLSNSYEQYF. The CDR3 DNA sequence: TGTGCCAGCAGCCTGTCAAATTCCTACGAGCAGTACTTC.

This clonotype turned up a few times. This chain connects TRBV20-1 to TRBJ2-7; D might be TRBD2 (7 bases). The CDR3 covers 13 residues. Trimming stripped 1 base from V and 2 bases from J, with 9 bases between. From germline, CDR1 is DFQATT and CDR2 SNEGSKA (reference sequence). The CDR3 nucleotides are TGCAGTGCTAGAGGGGGGGGCCCCTACGAGCAGTACTTC. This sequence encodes CSARGGGPYEQYF.

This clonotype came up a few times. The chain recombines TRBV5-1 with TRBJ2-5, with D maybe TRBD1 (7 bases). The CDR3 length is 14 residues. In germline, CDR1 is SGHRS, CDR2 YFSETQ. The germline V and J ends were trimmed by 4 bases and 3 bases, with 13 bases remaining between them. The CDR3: CASSGGGFEETQYF. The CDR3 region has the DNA TGCGCCAGCAGCGGAGGGGGCTTCGAAGAGACCCAGTACTTC.

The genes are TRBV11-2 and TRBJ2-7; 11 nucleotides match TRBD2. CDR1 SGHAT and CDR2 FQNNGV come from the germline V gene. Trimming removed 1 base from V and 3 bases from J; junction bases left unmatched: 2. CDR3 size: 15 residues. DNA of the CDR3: TGTGCCAGCAGCTTAGCTAGCGGGAGGTACTACGAGCAGTACTTC. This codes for CASSLASGRYYEQYF. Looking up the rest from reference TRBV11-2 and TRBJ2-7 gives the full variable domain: EAGVAQSPRYKIIEKRQSVAFWCNPISGHATLYWYQQILGQGPKLLIQFQNNGVVDDSQLPKDRFSAERLKGVDSTLKIQPAKLEDSAVYLCASSLASGRYYEQYFGPGTRLTVT.

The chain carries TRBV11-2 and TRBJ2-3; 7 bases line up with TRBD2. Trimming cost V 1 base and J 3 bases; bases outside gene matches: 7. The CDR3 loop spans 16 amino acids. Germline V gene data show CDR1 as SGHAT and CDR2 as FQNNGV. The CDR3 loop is CASSLGAGEGTDTQYF. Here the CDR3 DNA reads TGTGCCAGCAGCTTAGGGGCGGGAGAGGGGACAGATACGCAGTATTTT.